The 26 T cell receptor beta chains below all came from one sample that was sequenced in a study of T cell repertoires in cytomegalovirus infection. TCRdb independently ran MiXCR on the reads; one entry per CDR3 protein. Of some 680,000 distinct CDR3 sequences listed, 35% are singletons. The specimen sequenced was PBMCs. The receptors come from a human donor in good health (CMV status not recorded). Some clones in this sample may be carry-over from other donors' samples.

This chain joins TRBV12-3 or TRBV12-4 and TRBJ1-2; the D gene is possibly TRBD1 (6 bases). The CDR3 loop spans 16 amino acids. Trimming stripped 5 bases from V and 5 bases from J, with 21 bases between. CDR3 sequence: CASSPRTRTEHYGYTF. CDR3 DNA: TGTGCCAGCAGTCCTCGAACTAGGACAGAGCATTATGGCTACACCTTC.

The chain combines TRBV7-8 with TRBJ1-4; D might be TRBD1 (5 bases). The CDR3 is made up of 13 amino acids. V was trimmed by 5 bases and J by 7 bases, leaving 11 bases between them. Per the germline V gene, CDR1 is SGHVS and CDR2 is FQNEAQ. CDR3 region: CASSTPRVEKLFF. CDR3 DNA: TGTGCCAGCAGCACCCCCAGGGTTGAAAAACTGTTTTTT. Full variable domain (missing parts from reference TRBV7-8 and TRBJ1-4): GAGVSQSPRYKVAKRGQDVALRCDPISGHVSLFWYQQALGQGPEFLTYFQNEAQLDKSGLPSDRFFAERPEGSVSTLKIQRTQQEDSAVYLCASSTPRVEKLFFGSGTQLSVL.

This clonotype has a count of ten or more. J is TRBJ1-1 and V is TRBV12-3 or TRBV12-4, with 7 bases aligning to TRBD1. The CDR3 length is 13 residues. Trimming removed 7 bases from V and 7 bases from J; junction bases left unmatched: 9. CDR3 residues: CASTQTGPLEAFF. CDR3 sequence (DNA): TGTGCCAGCACCCAGACAGGGCCCCTTGAAGCTTTCTTT.

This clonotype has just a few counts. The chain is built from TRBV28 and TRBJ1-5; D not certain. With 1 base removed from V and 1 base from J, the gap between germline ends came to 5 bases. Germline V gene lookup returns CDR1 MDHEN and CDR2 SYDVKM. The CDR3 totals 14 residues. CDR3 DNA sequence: TGTGCCAGCAGTTTATTGGCGAGCAATCAGCCCCAGCATTTT. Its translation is CASSLLASNQPQHF.

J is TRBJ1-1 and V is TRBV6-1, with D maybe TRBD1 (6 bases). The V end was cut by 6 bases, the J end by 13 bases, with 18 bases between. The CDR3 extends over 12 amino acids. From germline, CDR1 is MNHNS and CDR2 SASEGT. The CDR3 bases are TGTGCCAGCAGGGTCAGGGGCACTGAATATTTCTTT. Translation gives CASRVRGTEYFF.

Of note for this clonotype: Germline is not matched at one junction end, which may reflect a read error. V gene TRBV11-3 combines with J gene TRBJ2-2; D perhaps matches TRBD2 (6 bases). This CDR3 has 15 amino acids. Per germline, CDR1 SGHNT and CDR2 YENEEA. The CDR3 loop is CASSLAAGNIGELFF. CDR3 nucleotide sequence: TGTGCCAGCAGCTTAGCTGCGGGGAACATCGGGGAGCTGTTTTTT.

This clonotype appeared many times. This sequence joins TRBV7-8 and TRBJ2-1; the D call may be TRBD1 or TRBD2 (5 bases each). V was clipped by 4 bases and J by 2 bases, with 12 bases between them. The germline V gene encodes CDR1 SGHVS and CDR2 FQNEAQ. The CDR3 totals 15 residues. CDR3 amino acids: CASSSRERTYNEQFF. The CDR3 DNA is TGTGCCAGCAGCTCCAGGGAGAGGACCTACAATGAGCAGTTCTTC.

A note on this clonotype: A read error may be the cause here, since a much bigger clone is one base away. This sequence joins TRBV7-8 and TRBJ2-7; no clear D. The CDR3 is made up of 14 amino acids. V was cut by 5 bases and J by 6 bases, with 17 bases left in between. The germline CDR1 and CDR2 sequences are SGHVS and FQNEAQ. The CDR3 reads CASSQRRSPGEQYF. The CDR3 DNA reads TGTGCCAGCAGCCAAAGAAGGTCTCCAGGCGAGCAGTACTTC.

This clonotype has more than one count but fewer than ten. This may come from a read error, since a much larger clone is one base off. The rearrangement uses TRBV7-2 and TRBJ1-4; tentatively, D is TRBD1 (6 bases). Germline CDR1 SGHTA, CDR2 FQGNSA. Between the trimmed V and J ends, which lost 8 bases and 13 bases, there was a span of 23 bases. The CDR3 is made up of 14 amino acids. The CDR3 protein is CASRLDRSLGLLFF. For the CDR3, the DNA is TGTGCCAGCCGCCTTGACAGGTCGTTGGGATTACTGTTTTTT.

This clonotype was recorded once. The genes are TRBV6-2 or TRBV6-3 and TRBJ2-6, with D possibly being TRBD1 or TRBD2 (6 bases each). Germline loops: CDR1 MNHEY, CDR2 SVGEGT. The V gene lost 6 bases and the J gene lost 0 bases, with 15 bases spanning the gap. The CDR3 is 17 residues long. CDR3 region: CASSPARGDSGANVLTF. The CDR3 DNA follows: TGTGCCAGCAGCCCCGCTAGGGGGGACTCTGGGGCCAACGTCCTGACTTTC.

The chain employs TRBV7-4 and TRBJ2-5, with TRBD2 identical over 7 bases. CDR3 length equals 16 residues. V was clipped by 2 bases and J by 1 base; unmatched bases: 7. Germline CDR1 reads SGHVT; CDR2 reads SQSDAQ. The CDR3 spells CASSLWGGTIQETQYF. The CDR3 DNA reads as TGTGCCAGCAGCTTATGGGGAGGGACCATCCAAGAGACCCAGTACTTC.

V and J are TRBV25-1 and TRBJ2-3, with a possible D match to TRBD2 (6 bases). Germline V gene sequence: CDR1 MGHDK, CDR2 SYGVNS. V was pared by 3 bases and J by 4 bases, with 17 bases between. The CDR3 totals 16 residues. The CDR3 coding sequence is TGTGCCAGCAGTGAGATTGGGGCGGGGCGGGCAGATACGCAGTATTTT. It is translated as CASSEIGAGRADTQYF.

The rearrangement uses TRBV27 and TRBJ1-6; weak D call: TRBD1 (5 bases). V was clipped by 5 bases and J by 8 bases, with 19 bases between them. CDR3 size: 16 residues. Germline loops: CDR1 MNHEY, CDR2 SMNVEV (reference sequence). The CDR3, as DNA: TGTGCCAGCAGTAGTACAGGTCCGTCGCTATATTCACCCCTCCACTTT. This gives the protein CASSSTGPSLYSPLHF.

Here the CDR3 reads CASSPETETQYF. The CDR3 region has the DNA TGTGCCAGCAGTCCGGAGACGGAGACCCAGTACTTC. The rearrangement joins TRBV25-1 to TRBJ2-5; D is ambiguous. The ends were cut back, 5 bases at V and 5 bases at J, with 9 bases in the middle. Germline CDR1 and CDR2: MGHDK and SYGVNS. The CDR3 runs 12 residues. The complete variable domain, with remaining parts taken from reference TRBV25-1 and TRBJ2-5, reads EADIYQTPRYLVIGTGKKITLECSQTMGHDKMYWYQQDPGMELHLIHYSYGVNSTEKGDLSSESTVSRIRTEHFPLTLESARPSHTSQYLCASSPETETQYFGPGTRLLVL.

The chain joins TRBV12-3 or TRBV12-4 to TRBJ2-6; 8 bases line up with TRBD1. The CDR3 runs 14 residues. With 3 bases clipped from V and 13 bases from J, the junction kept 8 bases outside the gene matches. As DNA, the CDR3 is TGTGCCAGCAGTTTGCAGGGGGCGCGTAATGTCCTGACTTTC. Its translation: CASSLQGARNVLTF.

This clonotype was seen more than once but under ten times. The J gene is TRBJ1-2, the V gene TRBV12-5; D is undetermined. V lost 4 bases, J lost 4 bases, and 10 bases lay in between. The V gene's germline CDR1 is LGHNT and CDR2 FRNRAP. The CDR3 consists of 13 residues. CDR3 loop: CASGYEAVYGYTF. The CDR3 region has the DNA TGTGCTAGTGGTTATGAGGCAGTCTATGGCTACACCTTC. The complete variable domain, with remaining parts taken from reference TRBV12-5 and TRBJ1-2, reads DARVTQTPRHKVTEMGQEVTMRCQPILGHNTVFWYRQTMMQGLELLAYFRNRAPLDDSGMPKDRFSAEMPDATLATLKIQPSEPRDSAVYFCASGYEAVYGYTFGSGTRLTVV.

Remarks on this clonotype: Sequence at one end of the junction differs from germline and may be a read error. In nucleotides, the CDR3 is TGTGCCAGCAGCCCCGGGACAGGGGTTAACTATGGCTACAACTTC. Protein: CASSPGTGVNYGYNF. The chain is built from TRBV12-3 or TRBV12-4 and TRBJ1-2; 10 bases fit TRBD1. The CDR3 has 15 amino acids.

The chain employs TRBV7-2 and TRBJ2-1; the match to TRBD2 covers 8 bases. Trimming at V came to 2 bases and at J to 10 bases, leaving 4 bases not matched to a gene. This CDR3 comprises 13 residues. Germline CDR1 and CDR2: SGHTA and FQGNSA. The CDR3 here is CASSLLREVEQFF. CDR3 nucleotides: TGTGCCAGCAGCTTATTGCGGGAGGTCGAGCAGTTCTTC.

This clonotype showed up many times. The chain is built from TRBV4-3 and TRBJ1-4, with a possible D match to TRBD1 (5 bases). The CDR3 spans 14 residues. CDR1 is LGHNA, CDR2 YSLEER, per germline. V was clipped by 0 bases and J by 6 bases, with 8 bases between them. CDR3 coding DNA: TGCGCCAGCAGCCAAGATTGGGACTATGAAAAACTGTTTTTT. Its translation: CASSQDWDYEKLFF.

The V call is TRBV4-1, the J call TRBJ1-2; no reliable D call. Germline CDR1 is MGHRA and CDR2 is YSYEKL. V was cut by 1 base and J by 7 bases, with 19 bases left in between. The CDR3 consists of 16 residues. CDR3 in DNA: TGCGCCAGCAGCCAAGCCGACCGCGGAGGGTTAAGTGGCTACACCTTC. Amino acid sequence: CASSQADRGGLSGYTF.

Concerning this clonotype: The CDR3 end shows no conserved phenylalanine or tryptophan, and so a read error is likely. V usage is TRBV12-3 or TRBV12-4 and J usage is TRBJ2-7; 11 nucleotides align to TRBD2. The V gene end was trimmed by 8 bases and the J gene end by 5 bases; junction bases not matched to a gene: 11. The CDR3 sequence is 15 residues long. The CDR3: CASGLLAGVGHEQYL. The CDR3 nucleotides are TGTGCCAGCGGGCTACTAGCGGGAGTGGGCCACGAGCAGTACTTA.

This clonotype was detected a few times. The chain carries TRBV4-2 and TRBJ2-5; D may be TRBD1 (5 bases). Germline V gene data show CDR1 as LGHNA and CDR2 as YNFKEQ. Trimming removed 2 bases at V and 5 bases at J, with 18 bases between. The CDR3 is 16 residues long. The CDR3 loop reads CASSQNSAQGGETQYF. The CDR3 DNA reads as TGTGCCAGCAGCCAAAATTCCGCCCAGGGCGGCGAGACCCAGTACTTC.

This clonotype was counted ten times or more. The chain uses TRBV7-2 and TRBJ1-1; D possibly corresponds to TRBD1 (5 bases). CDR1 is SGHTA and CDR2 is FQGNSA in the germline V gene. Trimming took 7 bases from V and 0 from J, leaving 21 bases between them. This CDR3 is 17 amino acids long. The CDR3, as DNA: TGTGCCAGCACCGAGCAGGCGATGGGGGTGTTGAACACTGAAGCTTTCTTT. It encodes CASTEQAMGVLNTEAFF.

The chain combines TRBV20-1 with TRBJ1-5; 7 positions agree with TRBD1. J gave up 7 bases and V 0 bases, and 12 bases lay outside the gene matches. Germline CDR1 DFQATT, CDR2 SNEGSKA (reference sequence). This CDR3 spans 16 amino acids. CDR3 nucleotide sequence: TGCAGTGCTAGAGATTGGGGAAGACAGGGAACCCAGCCCCAGCATTTT. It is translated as CSARDWGRQGTQPQHF.

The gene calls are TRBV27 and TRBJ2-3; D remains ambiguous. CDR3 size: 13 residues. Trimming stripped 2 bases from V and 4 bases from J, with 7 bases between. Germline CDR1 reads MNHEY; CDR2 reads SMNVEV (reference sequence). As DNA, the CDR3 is TGTGCCAGCAGTTTAACTATTTCAGATACGCAGTATTTT. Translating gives CASSLTISDTQYF.

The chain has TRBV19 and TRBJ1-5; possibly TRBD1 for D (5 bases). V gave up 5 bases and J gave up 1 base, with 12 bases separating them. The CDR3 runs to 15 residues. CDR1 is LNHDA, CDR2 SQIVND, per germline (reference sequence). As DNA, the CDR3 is TGTGCCAGTAGTGGTCGGGACGGAAGCAATCAGCCCCAGCATTTT. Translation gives CASSGRDGSNQPQHF.